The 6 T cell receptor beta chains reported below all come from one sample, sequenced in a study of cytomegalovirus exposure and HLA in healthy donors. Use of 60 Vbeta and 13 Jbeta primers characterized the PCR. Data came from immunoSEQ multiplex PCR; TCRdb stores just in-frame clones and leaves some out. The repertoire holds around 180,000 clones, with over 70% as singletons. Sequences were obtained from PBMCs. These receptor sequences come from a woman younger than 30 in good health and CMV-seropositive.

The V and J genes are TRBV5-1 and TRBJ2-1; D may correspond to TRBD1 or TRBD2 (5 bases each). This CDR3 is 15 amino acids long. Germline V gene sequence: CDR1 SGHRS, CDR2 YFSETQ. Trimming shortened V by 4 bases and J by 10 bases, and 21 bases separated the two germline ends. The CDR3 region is CASSMGVEGSREQFF. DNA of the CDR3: TGCGCCAGCAGCATGGGGGTCGAGGGTAGCAGGGAGCAGTTCTTC.

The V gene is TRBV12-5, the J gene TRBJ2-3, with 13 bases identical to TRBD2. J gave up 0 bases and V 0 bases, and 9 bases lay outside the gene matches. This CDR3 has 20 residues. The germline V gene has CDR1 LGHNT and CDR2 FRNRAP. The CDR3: CASGLVLAGGILYSTDTQYF. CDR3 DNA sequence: TGTGCTAGTGGTTTGGTACTAGCGGGGGGGATTCTCTATAGCACAGATACGCAGTATTTT. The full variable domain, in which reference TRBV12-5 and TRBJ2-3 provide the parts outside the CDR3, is DARVTQTPRHKVTEMGQEVTMRCQPILGHNTVFWYRQTMMQGLELLAYFRNRAPLDDSGMPKDRFSAEMPDATLATLKIQPSEPRDSAVYFCASGLVLAGGILYSTDTQYFGPGTRLTVL.

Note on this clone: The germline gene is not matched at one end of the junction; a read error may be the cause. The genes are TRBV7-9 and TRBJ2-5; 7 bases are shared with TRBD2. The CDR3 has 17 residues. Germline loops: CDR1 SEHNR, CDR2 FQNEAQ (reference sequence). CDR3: CSSSPHPGGPGQETQYF. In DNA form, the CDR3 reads TGTTCCAGCAGCCCACATCCGGGGGGTCCGGGACAAGAGACCCAGTACTTC.

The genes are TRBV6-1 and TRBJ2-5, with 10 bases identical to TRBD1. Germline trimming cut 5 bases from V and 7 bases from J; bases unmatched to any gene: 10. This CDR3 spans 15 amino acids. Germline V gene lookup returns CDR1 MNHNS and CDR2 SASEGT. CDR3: CASSPRGTGVATQYF. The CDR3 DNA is TGTGCCAGCAGTCCAAGGGGGACAGGGGTCGCGACCCAGTACTTC.

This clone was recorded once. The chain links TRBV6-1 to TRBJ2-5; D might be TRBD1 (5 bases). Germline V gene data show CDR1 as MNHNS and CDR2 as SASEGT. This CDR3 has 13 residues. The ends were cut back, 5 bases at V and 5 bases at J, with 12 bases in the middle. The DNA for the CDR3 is TGTGCCAGCAGTATCGGCAGGGTGGAGACCCAGTACTTC. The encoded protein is CASSIGRVETQYF.

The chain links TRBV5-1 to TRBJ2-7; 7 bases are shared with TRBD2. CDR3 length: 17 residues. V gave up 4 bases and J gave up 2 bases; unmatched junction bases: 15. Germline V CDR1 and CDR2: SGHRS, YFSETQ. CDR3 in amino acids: CASSLSPGGGSPYEQYF. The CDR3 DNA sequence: TGCGCCAGCAGCCTCTCCCCGGGGGGAGGGAGCCCCTACGAGCAGTACTTC.